The 25 T cell receptor beta chains given below trace back to one sample, sequenced in a study of blood T cell repertoires in COVID-19. The protocol was immunoSEQ multiplex PCR, while the TCRdb copy is restricted to in-frame clones and leaves out a portion. The sample consists of roughly 90,000 clones, roughly 90% of them appearing once. Input material: peripheral blood. The source is a man aged 50 or older with COVID-19, enrolled during active disease.

This chain uses TRBV27 with TRBJ1-1, with D possibly matching TRBD1 (6 bases). From germline, CDR1 is MNHEY and CDR2 SMNVEV (reference sequence). The CDR3 loop spans 12 amino acids. The germline V and J ends were trimmed by 4 bases and 10 bases, with 13 bases remaining between them. The CDR3 loop is CASSSGAYRAFF. The CDR3 DNA is TGTGCCAGCAGTTCAGGGGCCTACAGAGCTTTCTTT.

The V call is TRBV30, the J call TRBJ1-1; D unresolved. The germline V and J ends were trimmed by 2 bases and 8 bases, with 15 bases remaining between them. Germline CDR1 and CDR2: GTSNPN and SVGIG (reference sequence). The CDR3 extends over 13 amino acids. Here the CDR3 reads CAWSTGVGLEAFF. CDR3 nucleotides: TGTGCCTGGAGTACCGGGGTCGGGCTCGAAGCTTTCTTT.

This clone came up once. The gene calls are TRBV5-6 and TRBJ1-2; possibly TRBD1 for D (5 bases). The germline V gene encodes CDR1 SGHDT and CDR2 YYEEEE. V lost 3 bases, J lost 8 bases, and 14 bases lay in between. The CDR3 sequence is 13 residues long. DNA of the CDR3: TGTGCCAGCAGCTCGGGACTCTCGGGGGGCTACACCTTC. Translation: CASSSGLSGGYTF.

CDR3 sequence reads: CASSYSHRAGTEAFF. The CDR3 bases are TGTGCCAGCAGTTACTCCCACAGGGCAGGGACTGAAGCTTTCTTT. The chain recombines TRBV6-5 with TRBJ1-1; D is perhaps TRBD1 (6 bases). This CDR3 is built from 15 residues. Germline-derived CDR1 and CDR2 are MNHEY and SVGAGI. The V gene lost 0 bases and the J gene lost 5 bases, with 13 bases spanning the gap.

The genes are TRBV7-6 and TRBJ2-1; TRBD2 aligns across 16 bases. CDR1 and CDR2 (germline): SGHVS, FNYEAQ. Trimming at V came to 4 bases and at J to 7 bases, leaving 7 bases not matched to a gene. The CDR3 consists of 17 residues. Written as DNA, the CDR3 is TGTGCCAGCAGCTCAGGGACTAGCGGGGGGGCAGTGAATGAGCAGTTCTTC. This translates into CASSSGTSGGAVNEQFF.

V is TRBV7-2 and J is TRBJ2-5, with 13 bases lining up with TRBD2. The CDR3 has 16 residues. J lost 0 bases, V lost 5 bases, and 3 bases had no gene match. From germline, CDR1 is SGHTA and CDR2 FQGNSA. The CDR3 DNA is TGTGCCAGCAGCCCCGGACTAGCGGGGGACCAAGAGACCCAGTACTTC. Residues: CASSPGLAGDQETQYF.

The chain is built from TRBV19 and TRBJ1-1; D remains ambiguous. Germline V gene lookup returns CDR1 LNHDA and CDR2 SQIVND (reference sequence). The ends were cut back, 3 bases at V and 0 bases at J, with 8 bases in the middle. CDR3 size: 14 residues. CDR3 protein: CASSIRGLNTEAFF. CDR3 in DNA: TGTGCCAGTAGTATTCGAGGTCTGAACACTGAAGCTTTCTTT. Full variable domain (rest looked up from reference TRBV19 and TRBJ1-1): DGGITQSPKYLFRKEGQNVTLSCEQNLNHDAMYWYRQDPGQGLRLIYYSQIVNDFQKGDIAEGYSVSREKKESFPLTVTSAQKNPTAFYLCASSIRGLNTEAFFGQGTRLTVV.

The V gene is TRBV25-1, the J gene TRBJ1-6, with D perhaps TRBD1 (5 bases). Germline V lookup: CDR1 MGHDK, CDR2 SYGVNS. The CDR3 has 15 residues. Trimming removed 4 bases from V and 5 bases from J, with 12 bases in between. The CDR3 reads CASSAFGGDNSPLHF. The CDR3 coding sequence is TGTGCCAGCAGTGCCTTCGGGGGAGATAATTCACCCCTCCACTTT.

J is TRBJ2-5 and V is TRBV3-1 (or the pseudogene TRBV3-2); tentative D call: TRBD2 (7 bases). This CDR3 spans 16 amino acids. CDR1 is LGHDT and CDR2 is YNNKEL in the germline V gene (reference sequence). V shed 4 bases and J shed 6 bases, with 21 bases lying between them. The CDR3 sequence is CASSRGGGGQGKTQYF. The CDR3 DNA is TGTGCCAGCAGCCGTGGTGGGGGGGGCCAGGGAAAGACCCAGTACTTC.

V gene TRBV28 combines with J gene TRBJ1-3; maybe TRBD1 (6 bases). The CDR3 is made up of 14 amino acids. Germline assignment: CDR1 MDHEN and CDR2 SYDVKM. V lost 6 bases and J 0 bases, leaving 9 bases between the germline ends. The CDR3 reads CASRNRVSGNTIYF. Written as DNA, the CDR3 is TGTGCCAGCAGGAACAGGGTCTCTGGAAACACCATATATTTT.

CDR3 nucleotide sequence: TGTGCCAGCAGCCCCACTGAGACCCAGTACTTC. Protein product: CASSPTETQYF. The chain carries TRBV7-9 and TRBJ2-5, with no clear D. Trimming pared 5 bases from V and 5 bases from J, leaving 6 bases between. The CDR3 loop spans 11 amino acids. Looked up from germline, CDR1 is SEHNR and CDR2 is FQNEAQ (reference sequence).

The chain has TRBV24-1 and TRBJ1-2; TRBD1 might be the D (5 bases). This CDR3 contains 13 residues. The V end lost 8 bases, the J end lost 0 bases, and 9 bases lay between the germline ends. In germline, CDR1 is KGHDR, CDR2 SFDVKD. The CDR3: CATMDTTNYGYTF. The DNA for the CDR3 is TGTGCCACCATGGACACGACTAACTATGGCTACACCTTC.

The chain carries TRBV19 and TRBJ1-1, with D unclear. V was clipped by 6 bases and J by 3 bases, with 5 bases between them. The CDR3 sequence is 11 residues long. CDR1 is LNHDA and CDR2 is SQIVND in the germline V gene (reference sequence). CDR3 sequence (DNA): TGTGCCAGTAGGTATGACACTGAAGCTTTCTTT. It codes for CASRYDTEAFF.

V gene TRBV4-1 combines with J gene TRBJ2-7, with a possible D match to TRBD1 (5 bases). There are 16 residues in the CDR3. Germline V gene data show CDR1 as MGHRA and CDR2 as YSYEKL. V was cut by 1 base and J by 3 bases, with 16 bases left in between. The CDR3 nucleotides read TGCGCCAGCAGCCAAGGGGGCAGGGTTTCGGACTACGAGCAGTACTTC. This sequence encodes CASSQGGRVSDYEQYF.

The J gene is TRBJ2-7, the V gene TRBV5-6; 7 bases line up with TRBD2. Per the germline V gene, CDR1 is SGHDT and CDR2 is YYEEEE. With 0 bases clipped from V and 3 bases from J, the junction kept 6 bases outside the gene matches. The CDR3 length is 15 residues. As DNA, the CDR3 is TGTGCCAGCAGCTTGGCGACGGGAGGTCTCTACGAGCAGTACTTC. Protein sequence: CASSLATGGLYEQYF.

CDR3 protein: CASTLWGGADYGYTF. CDR3 nucleotide sequence: TGTGCCAGCACCCTATGGGGAGGGGCGGACTATGGCTACACCTTC. The chain combines TRBV5-8 with TRBJ1-2, with a tentative D call TRBD1 (5 bases). The germline V gene encodes CDR1 SGHTS and CDR2 YDEGEE. The CDR3 is 15 amino acids. The V and J ends lost 6 bases and 3 bases respectively, with 18 bases between them.

V and J are TRBV19 and TRBJ2-7, with 7 bases lining up with TRBD1. The germline CDR1 and CDR2 sequences are LNHDA and SQIVND (reference sequence). V was clipped by 3 bases and J by 2 bases; unmatched bases: 10. The CDR3 is 16 residues long. The CDR3 sequence: CASSMRTGRRTYEQYF. In DNA form, the CDR3 reads TGTGCCAGTAGTATGAGGACAGGCAGGCGGACCTACGAGCAGTACTTC.

This clone was counted a single time. The CDR3 DNA sequence: TGTGCCTGGAGTGTGCTCGGGGGGTCTGAAGCTTTCTTT. It translates to CAWSVLGGSEAFF. The chain is built from TRBV30 and TRBJ1-1; a weak D match, TRBD1 (5 bases). The CDR3 totals 13 residues. Trimming cost V 0 bases and J 6 bases, with 11 bases left between them. In germline, CDR1 is GTSNPN, CDR2 SVGIG (reference sequence). The entire variable domain, with the rest obtained from reference TRBV30 and TRBJ1-1, is as follows: SQTIHQWPATLVQPVGSPLSLECTVEGTSNPNLYWYRQAAGRGLQLLFYSVGIGQISSEVPQNLSASRPQDRQFILSSKKLLLSDSGFYLCAWSVLGGSEAFFGQGTRLTVV.

The rearrangement joins TRBV6-1 to TRBJ2-7; the D is unclear. With 3 bases removed from V and 3 bases from J, the gap between germline ends came to 3 bases. The CDR3 has 11 residues. The germline CDR1 and CDR2 sequences are MNHNS and SASEGT. The CDR3 nucleotides read TGTGCCAGCAGTGACAGCTACGAGCAGTACTTC. It specifies CASSDSYEQYF.

The chain joins TRBV29-1 to TRBJ1-2; 8 nucleotides match TRBD1. The CDR3 has 13 residues. Trimming took 6 bases from V and 0 from J; bases not matched to a gene: 3. The germline V gene has CDR1 SQVTM and CDR2 ANQGSEA. CDR3 bases: TGCAGCGTACAGGGGGGAGCTAACTATGGCTACACCTTC. It codes for CSVQGGANYGYTF.

This clone is medium-sized (0.01 to 0.1%). Other DNA sequences in this sample translate to the same CDR3. This chain uses TRBV7-3 with TRBJ2-3, with 8 bases identical to TRBD2. The CDR3 totals 15 residues. In germline, CDR1 is SGHTA, CDR2 FQGTGA. The V segment lost 4 bases and the J segment 0 bases; nucleotides outside the gene matches: 3. In DNA, the CDR3 is TGTGCCAGCAGCTCCCTAGCGGGTAGCACAGATACGCAGTATTTT. It yields the protein CASSSLAGSTDTQYF.

The chain is built from TRBV7-2 and TRBJ1-5, with unresolved D. This CDR3 contains 16 residues. Trimming left V 3 bases short and J 0 bases short, with 12 bases between. Germline-derived CDR1 and CDR2 are SGHTA and FQGNSA. CDR3: CASSLETAYSNQPQHF. The CDR3 coding sequence is TGTGCCAGCAGCTTGGAGACGGCATATAGCAATCAGCCCCAGCATTTT. The complete variable domain, with remaining parts taken from reference TRBV7-2 and TRBJ1-5, reads GAGVSQSPSNKVTEKGKDVELRCDPISGHTALYWYRQSLGQGLEFLIYFQGNSAPDKSGLPSDRFSAERTGGSVSTLTIQRTQQEDSAVYLCASSLETAYSNQPQHFGDGTRLSIL.

The chain uses TRBV12-3 or TRBV12-4 and TRBJ1-4; the D is unclear. The CDR3 totals 13 residues. The V gene lost 3 bases and the J gene lost 8 bases, with 10 bases spanning the gap. This chain's CDR3 is CASSFSLGEKLFF. The CDR3, as DNA: TGTGCCAGCAGTTTCTCCCTCGGGGAAAAACTGTTTTTT.

The chain has TRBV9 and TRBJ2-7; 7 nucleotides align to TRBD1. Germline CDR1 SGDLS, CDR2 YYNGEE. This CDR3 comprises 13 residues. V lost 4 bases and J lost 3; bases outside the gene matches: 4. CDR3 sequence (DNA): TGTGCCAGCAGCAACCGGGACAGCTACGAGCAGTACTTC. Encoded protein: CASSNRDSYEQYF.

This chain links TRBV19 with TRBJ1-1, with TRBD1 matching 8 bases. In germline, CDR1 is LNHDA, CDR2 SQIVND (reference sequence). This CDR3 spans 17 amino acids. The J segment lost 8 bases and the V segment lost 4 bases, leaving 18 bases of the junction unmatched. CDR3 DNA: TGTGCCAGTAGTACCTCCGGGACAGGCCCCCTTTCCATCGAAGCTTTCTTT. It specifies CASSTSGTGPLSIEAFF.